The source of this T cell receptor (beta chain) is a study of blood T cell repertoires in COVID-19. Sequencing used immunoSEQ multiplex PCR; TCRdb keeps in-frame clones, though not all of them. This table has 200,000 to 250,000 clones, around nine tenths appearing once. Germline CDR1 and CDR2: SGHAT and FQNNGV. The CDR3 runs 15 residues. Trimming cost V 3 bases and J 2 bases, with 12 bases left between them. Sequencing input: peripheral blood. The chain combines TRBV11-2 with TRBJ2-3; no definite D call. The TCR comes from a woman aged 55-70 years with acute or convalescent COVID-19. Here the CDR3 reads CASSFTVAATDTQYF. The CDR3 DNA sequence: TGTGCCAGCAGCTTCACCGTGGCGGCCACAGATACGCAGTATTTT.